These T cell receptor beta chains were read from a single sample in a study of beta chain features in type 1 diabetes. The assay was immunoSEQ multiplex PCR, and TCRdb's table has in-frame clones only and misses some. The profile covers 350,000 to 400,000 clones, with more than 12% appearing a single time and under 0.02% taken by the ten largest. Input material: naive CD4+ T cells from blood. The receptors originated from a woman between 18 and 29 years old in good health. CDR3s include the opening cysteine and the closing phenylalanine or tryptophan.

j_gene	v_gene	CDR3aa
TRBJ1-5	TRBV2	CASSGNRDNQPQHF
TRBJ1-4	TRBV2	CASRAGPLNEKLFF
TRBJ2-5	TRBV4-1	CASSQGLAGGQETQYF
TRBJ2-5	TRBV6-4	CASAGKETQYF
TRBJ1-2	TRBV7-8	CASSFARSTVTYGYTF
TRBJ1-2	TRBV15	CATSRVMGSTYTF
TRBJ2-5	TRBV7-2	CASSSGRVRETQYF
TRBJ2-2	TRBV28	CASSRVFSTELFF
TRBJ2-6	TRBV7-3	CASSLEGRGSSGANVLTF
TRBJ1-2	TRBV5-4	CASSLAGRENYGYTF
NA	TRBV5-6	CASSLPTGASEQYF
TRBJ1-1	TRBV29-1	CSGDRDTEAFF
TRBJ2-3	TRBV18	CASSPMGRTTDTQYF
TRBJ1-2	TRBV7-9	CASGQEINYGYTF
TRBJ2-1	TRBV29-1	CSAGTSGHNEQFF
TRBJ2-7	TRBV27	CASWRSYEQYF
TRBJ2-4	TRBV2	CASSGVSYGGDIQYF
TRBJ2-5	TRBV20-1	CSPQETQYF
TRBJ2-1	TRBV9	CASTFGTRNYNEQFF
TRBJ2-7	TRBV28	CASSLEGQGRPYEQYF
TRBJ2-7	TRBV9	CASSLTEAYEQYF
TRBJ2-5	TRBV5-6	CASSLDLGRVLETQYF
TRBJ2-1	TRBV30	CAWRLVSGSQFF
TRBJ1-3	TRBV29-1	CSVAATDSGNTIYF